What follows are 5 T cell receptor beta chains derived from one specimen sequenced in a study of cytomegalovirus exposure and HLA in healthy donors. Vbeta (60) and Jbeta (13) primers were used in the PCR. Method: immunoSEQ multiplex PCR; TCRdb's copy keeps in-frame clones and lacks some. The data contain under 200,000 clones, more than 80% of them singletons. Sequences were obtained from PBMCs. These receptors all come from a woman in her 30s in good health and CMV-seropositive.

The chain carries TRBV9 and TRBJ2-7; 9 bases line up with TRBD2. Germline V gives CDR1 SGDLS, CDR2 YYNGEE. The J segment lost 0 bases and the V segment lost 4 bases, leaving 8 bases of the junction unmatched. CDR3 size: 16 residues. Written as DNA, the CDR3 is TGTGCCAGCAGCCCCAACAGCGGGGGGAACTCCTACGAGCAGTACTTC. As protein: CASSPNSGGNSYEQYF.

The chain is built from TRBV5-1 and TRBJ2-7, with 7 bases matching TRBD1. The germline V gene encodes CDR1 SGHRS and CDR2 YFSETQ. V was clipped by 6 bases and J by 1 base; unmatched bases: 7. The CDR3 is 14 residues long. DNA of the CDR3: TGCGCCAGCACCCCGACAGGGAGTTCCTACGAGCAGTACTTC. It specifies CASTPTGSSYEQYF.

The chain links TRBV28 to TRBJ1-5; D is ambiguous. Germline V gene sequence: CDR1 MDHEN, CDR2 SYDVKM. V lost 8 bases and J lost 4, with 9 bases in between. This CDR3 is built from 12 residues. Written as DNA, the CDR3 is TGTGCCAGCCGGACTGGTAATCAGCCCCAGCATTTT. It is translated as CASRTGNQPQHF.

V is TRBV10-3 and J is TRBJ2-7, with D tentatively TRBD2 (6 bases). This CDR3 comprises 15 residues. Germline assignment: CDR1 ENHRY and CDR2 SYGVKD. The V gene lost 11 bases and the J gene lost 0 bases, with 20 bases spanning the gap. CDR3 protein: CASRDSSIGSYEQYF. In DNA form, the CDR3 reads TGTGCCTCAAGGGACTCCTCAATTGGCTCCTACGAGCAGTACTTC.

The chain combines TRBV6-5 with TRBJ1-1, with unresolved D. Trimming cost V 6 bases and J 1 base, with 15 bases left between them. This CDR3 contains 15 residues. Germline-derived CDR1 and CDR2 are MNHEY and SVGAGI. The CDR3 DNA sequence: TGTGCCAGCAGCGGAGGGATGGGCGGGAACACTGAAGCTTTCTTT. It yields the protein CASSGGMGGNTEAFF.